The present entry profiles one T cell receptor beta chain with its context. These data are taken from a study of blood T cell repertoires in COVID-19. Study as a whole: Nucleic acid was either cDNA or gDNA, and it came from T cells, B-cell-depleted T cells, or PBMCs.

Everyone who took part was roughly 18 to 89 years old, and they came from about 25 US areas. Cohort placement rested on clinical history that participants reported themselves. Two negative PCRs, clearance, or symptom resolution were required of recovered Cohort 3 donors. TCRdb's copy holds only in-frame clones and misses some; the assay was immunoSEQ multiplex PCR. The table includes approximately 150,000 clones, around 86% detected once. CDR3 length: 16 residues. In germline, CDR1 is MDHEN, CDR2 SYDVKM. The V and J ends lost 2 bases and 4 bases, in that order; junction bases with no gene match: 8. Specimen: PBMCs or T cells enriched from blood (not recorded which). The TCR comes from a man in his fifties or sixties who had recovered from COVID-19. The genes are TRBV28 and TRBJ2-7, with 10 bases that match TRBD2. As DNA, the CDR3 is TGTGCCAGCAGTTTACCCCAGGCTAGCGGGGGTTACGAGCAGTACTTC. Translated: CASSLPQASGGYEQYF.